The clone carrying this T cell receptor (beta chain) is termed medium-sized (0.01 to 0.1%). The antigen is unknown. Semi-nested PCR with Nested Universal Primer A followed constant-region reverse priming of full-length variable regions. From the 5' RACE reads, TCRdb called clonotypes with MiXCR, one entry per CDR3 protein. This table has 10,000 to 15,000 distinct CDR3 sequences, about 22% appearing once. Findings of the study overall: Larger-cohort validation covered only one TCR beta V-J rearrangement.

This TCR was recovered from a female donor with breast cancer. Sequenced input: naive CD4+ T cells sorted from blood. Stated subset: naive CD4+ T cells, CD4+CD45RA+CD25-.

The CDR3 loop reads CASSVGTGYEQYF. As DNA, the CDR3 is TGCGCCAGCAGCGTCGGGACAGGCTACGAGCAGTACTTC. V is TRBV5-1 and J is TRBJ2-7, with 8 positions matching TRBD1. V lost 4 bases and J lost 3; bases outside the gene matches: 3. The CDR3 is 13 amino acids. CDR1 and CDR2 (germline): SGHRS, YFSETQ.